The TCR beta chain under discussion was sequenced for a study of blood T cell repertoires in COVID-19. As for the study in general: The United States, Italy and Spain supplied acute and convalescent COVID-19 samples. T cells, B-cell-depleted T cells, or PBMCs supplied cDNA or gDNA.

Authors' analysis steps: Cell counts per sample came from amplifying reference gene primers. Produced via immunoSEQ multiplex PCR; TCRdb's table is partial and in-frame only. D and trimming come from the DNA, and the V and J calls and clone size come from that table. The data hold over 200,000 clones, with around 90% observed a single time. CDR3 size: 14 residues. V lost 4 bases to trimming and J lost 4 bases; unmatched junction nucleotides: 4. Germline V lookup: CDR1 LGHDT, CDR2 YNNKEL (reference sequence). The chain couples TRBV3-1 (or the pseudogene TRBV3-2) to TRBJ2-1; 7 bases line up with TRBD2. Sequencing was carried out using peripheral blood. This receptor was taken from a man between 60 and 75 years old who had recovered from COVID-19. For the CDR3, the DNA is TGTGCCAGCAGCCGGGGGGGGACGTACAATGAGCAGTTCTTC. Amino acids: CASSRGGTYNEQFF.